The 18 T cell receptor beta chains given below trace back to one sample, sequenced in a study of Ad26.COV2.S vaccination and SARS-CoV-2 variants. Data came from immunoSEQ multiplex PCR; TCRdb stores just in-frame clones and leaves some out. The sample shows roughly 100,000 clones, around 82% of them seen only once. The sample consisted of peripheral blood, taken after recovery from COVID-19. These receptor sequences come from a human donor who had recovered from COVID-19.

This chain uses TRBV19 with TRBJ1-5; D unresolved. This CDR3 is 15 amino acids long. Germline CDR1 reads LNHDA; CDR2 reads SQIVND (reference sequence). Trimming removed 8 bases from V and 0 bases from J, with 14 bases in between. The CDR3, as DNA: TGTGCCAGTCGACCTCTGGGTTATAGCAATCAGCCCCAGCATTTT. Amino acid sequence: CASRPLGYSNQPQHF.

This chain uses TRBV29-1 with TRBJ2-1; D unresolved. Germline V gene data show CDR1 as SQVTM and CDR2 as ANQGSEA. V was pared by 5 bases and J by 7 bases, with 6 bases between. The CDR3 contains 10 residues. The CDR3 DNA follows: TGCAGCGTTCTTCTTAATGAGCAGTTCTTC. This codes for CSVLLNEQFF.

Written as DNA, the CDR3 is TGTGCCAGCAGCTTGGAAGCGGGGGGCTACAATGAGCAGTTCTTC. It codes for CASSLEAGGYNEQFF. This chain uses TRBV5-5 with TRBJ2-1, with TRBD2 matching 9 bases. J gave up 3 bases and V 0 bases, and 1 base lay outside the gene matches. This CDR3 region has 15 residues. Germline V gene data show CDR1 as SGHKS and CDR2 as YYEKEE (reference sequence).

This clone was counted only a few times. This chain uses TRBV6-2 or TRBV6-3 with TRBJ1-1; D is ambiguous. V was clipped by 4 bases and J by 0 bases, with 6 bases between them. Per germline, CDR1 MNHEY and CDR2 SVGEGT. The CDR3 covers 13 residues. The CDR3 region has the DNA TGTGCCAGCAGTTGGGAACTGAACACTGAAGCTTTCTTT. It translates to CASSWELNTEAFF.

The gene calls are TRBV4-2 and TRBJ2-7; D remains unclear. Germline-derived CDR1 and CDR2 are LGHNA and YNFKEQ. V was pared by 0 bases and J by 1 base, with 13 bases between. CDR3 length: 16 amino acids. In DNA form, the CDR3 reads TGTGCCAGCAGCCAAGATCAAGCCAAACCTTCCTACGAGCAGTACTTC. Translation: CASSQDQAKPSYEQYF.

The chain is built from TRBV27 and TRBJ1-6; weak D call: TRBD1 (5 bases). CDR3 length: 15 amino acids. V was cut by 8 bases and J by 9 bases, with 20 bases left in between. Germline loops: CDR1 MNHEY, CDR2 SMNVEV (reference sequence). Written as DNA, the CDR3 is TGTGCCAGCCGTCCGGCGGGGGTGGTTAGTTCACCCCTCCACTTT. It codes for CASRPAGVVSSPLHF.

This clone was recorded only once. V is TRBV6-8 and J is TRBJ2-1; TRBD1 agrees at 10 bases. V lost 4 bases and J lost 7; bases outside the gene matches: 13. The CDR3 sequence is 17 residues long. Germline V lookup: CDR1 MNHGY, CDR2 SAAAGT. The CDR3 sequence is CASSWFPRQGAGNEQFF. In nucleotides, the CDR3 is TGTGCCAGCAGTTGGTTTCCGCGACAGGGGGCCGGGAATGAGCAGTTCTTC.

The V call is TRBV6-5, the J call TRBJ2-7, with 9 bases lining up with TRBD1. CDR1 and CDR2 (germline): MNHEY, SVGAGI. This CDR3 comprises 15 residues. After removal of 6 bases from V and 4 bases from J, the junction contained 10 bases not matched to a gene. The CDR3 coding sequence is TGTGCCAGCAGACTAAGGGGGGACAGGGTATACGAGCAGTACTTC. This sequence encodes CASRLRGDRVYEQYF.

This clone appeared a few times. The chain uses TRBV2 and TRBJ1-5; D is ambiguous. The germline V gene encodes CDR1 SNHLY and CDR2 FYNNEI. This CDR3 comprises 15 residues. V lost 1 base, J lost 7 bases, and 14 bases lay in between. CDR3 coding DNA: TGTGCCAGCAGTGAAGAGTTATTTCCGGGACAGCCCCAGCATTTT. It codes for CASSEELFPGQPQHF.

The rearrangement links TRBV11-2 to TRBJ1-2; 7 bases agree with TRBD1. Germline CDR1 and CDR2: SGHAT and FQNNGV. The CDR3 loop spans 15 amino acids. Trimming took 5 bases from V and 8 from J; bases not matched to a gene: 14. CDR3 nucleotides: TGTGCCAGCAGCGTAAGGGACAGCGGATTGCGGGGCTACACCTTC. Translating it yields CASSVRDSGLRGYTF. The complete variable domain, with remaining parts taken from reference TRBV11-2 and TRBJ1-2, reads EAGVAQSPRYKIIEKRQSVAFWCNPISGHATLYWYQQILGQGPKLLIQFQNNGVVDDSQLPKDRFSAERLKGVDSTLKIQPAKLEDSAVYLCASSVRDSGLRGYTFGSGTRLTVV.

A few counts support this clone. The J gene is TRBJ2-3, the V gene TRBV5-1; no firm D call. V gave up 0 bases and J gave up 0 bases, with 8 bases separating them. The CDR3 is 15 residues long. Germline-derived CDR1 and CDR2 are SGHRS and YFSETQ. DNA for the CDR3: TGCGCCAGCAGCTTGGAGTCGGCTAGCACAGATACGCAGTATTTT. Translating it yields CASSLESASTDTQYF.

The chain couples TRBV5-1 to TRBJ2-6; TRBD1 matches at 9 bases. Germline assignment: CDR1 SGHRS and CDR2 YFSETQ. The CDR3 is 18 amino acids. The trim removed 3 bases at V and 0 bases at J, leaving 7 bases unmatched. The CDR3 loop reads CASSSGQGSLSGANVLTF. The CDR3 region has the DNA TGCGCCAGCAGCTCGGGACAGGGAAGCCTCTCTGGGGCCAACGTCCTGACTTTC.

Written as DNA, the CDR3 is TGTGCCAGCAGCGGGGGGCGGTTGACTGAAGCTTTCTTT. This codes for CASSGGRLTEAFF. The chain has TRBV6-5 and TRBJ1-1; D might be TRBD1 (6 bases). V gave up 6 bases and J gave up 5 bases, with 13 bases separating them. Per the germline V gene, CDR1 is MNHEY and CDR2 is SVGAGI. The CDR3 contains 13 residues.

The V call is TRBV25-1, the J call TRBJ2-3, with D tentatively TRBD1 (5 bases). CDR1 is MGHDK and CDR2 is SYGVNS in the germline V gene. CDR3 size: 13 residues. Trimming shortened V by 7 bases and J by 4 bases, and 12 bases separated the two germline ends. The DNA for the CDR3 is TGTGCCAGCAATAGGGGTTCATCAGATACGCAGTATTTT. This codes for CASNRGSSDTQYF.

The chain employs TRBV28 and TRBJ2-5; TRBD1 matches 7 bases. J was trimmed by 0 bases and V by 4 bases; bases with no gene match: 2. The V gene's germline CDR1 is MDHEN and CDR2 SYDVKM. This CDR3 comprises 14 residues. CDR3 sequence reads: CASSSGQNQETQYF. The CDR3 DNA is TGTGCCAGCAGTTCGGGACAGAACCAAGAGACCCAGTACTTC.

V and J are TRBV2 and TRBJ2-3; the match to TRBD2 covers 11 bases. The germline V gene has CDR1 SNHLY and CDR2 FYNNEI. This CDR3 contains 17 residues. After removal of 1 base from V and 5 bases from J, the junction contained 8 bases not matched to a gene. The CDR3 sequence: CASSEEGTSGGLDTQYF. The DNA of the CDR3 is TGTGCCAGCAGTGAAGAGGGTACTAGCGGGGGATTAGATACGCAGTATTTT.

This clone was detected only a few times. This chain's CDR3 is CSAPQAYGYTF. CDR3 DNA sequence: TGCAGTGCTCCCCAGGCATATGGCTACACCTTC. The chain employs TRBV20-1 and TRBJ1-2; D call uncertain. This CDR3 spans 11 amino acids. Trimming took 5 bases from V and 5 from J, leaving 9 bases between them. Germline assignment: CDR1 DFQATT and CDR2 SNEGSKA (reference sequence).

The chain has TRBV19 and TRBJ1-3; D is unclear. The germline gives CDR1 LNHDA, CDR2 SQIVND (reference sequence). V was shortened by 3 bases and J by 6 bases, with 15 bases between the two germline ends. CDR3 length: 15 amino acids. The CDR3 is CASSIAGMNENTIYF. The DNA of the CDR3 is TGTGCCAGTAGTATCGCGGGGATGAATGAAAACACCATATATTTT.